The clone carrying this TCR beta chain was detected ten times or more. Treatment reported: skin biopsy from PPD injection site in Mantoux-positive individual. TCR cDNA received a 3' ligated oligonucleotide that carried a UMI. This record comes from a study of naive and memory T cell subsets. The SP2 primer and nested alpha and beta constant region primers amplified ligated cDNA in four rounds. In TCRdb, the UMI-ligation and nested PCR reads were re-called with MiXCR into one record per CDR3 protein. The sample contains around 30,000 distinct CDR3 sequences, more than 6.5% of which appear only once. The V and J ends lost 3 bases and 0 bases respectively, with 20 bases between them. CDR1 and CDR2 (germline): SGHAT, FQNNGV. The CDR3 is made up of 18 amino acids.

The receptor was isolated from an adult in good health. The chain combines TRBV11-2 with TRBJ2-5, with D tentatively TRBD2 (5 bases). The input for sequencing was skin, taken from a tuberculin skin test site. The CDR3 DNA sequence: TGTGCCAGCAGCTTCGGGCGCTTGGGAGCGGAGTACCAAGAGACCCAGTACTTC. It is translated as CASSFGRLGAEYQETQYF.